Listed here are 7 T cell receptor beta chains from one sample, sequenced in a study of T cells in Graves' hyperthyroidism and ophthalmopathy. TCR beta CDR3 region amplification was performed from RNA transcripts. HTBI primers were used for first-round RT-PCR of the TCR CDR3. TCRdb ran MiXCR on the multiplex PCR reads and lists one entry per CDR3 protein. The sample carries hundreds of thousands of distinct CDR3 sequences, roughly 17% recorded once. The specimen was blood. The receptors here all came from a woman in her 30s with Graves' hyperthyroidism.

V usage is TRBV10-3 and J usage is TRBJ1-5, with TRBD1 as a possible D gene (6 bases). The germline V and J ends were trimmed by 8 bases and 3 bases, with 11 bases remaining between them. Germline V gene data show CDR1 as ENHRY and CDR2 as SYGVKD. There are 13 residues in the CDR3. The CDR3 region is CAIRDTFNQPQHF. CDR3 DNA: TGTGCCATCCGGGACACCTTCAATCAGCCCCAGCATTTT.

The table lists this clonotype with many counts. J is TRBJ1-4 and V is TRBV30; a possible D gene is TRBD1 (6 bases). The CDR3 covers 13 residues. Germline V CDR1 and CDR2: GTSNPN, SVGIG (reference sequence). Trimming removed 7 bases at V and 8 bases at J, with 17 bases between. CDR3 region: CAYGGQYTEKLFF. The CDR3 DNA sequence: TGTGCCTACGGCGGACAGTATACGGAAAAACTGTTTTTT. Looking up the rest from reference TRBV30 and TRBJ1-4 gives the full variable domain: SQTIHQWPATLVQPVGSPLSLECTVEGTSNPNLYWYRQAAGRGLQLLFYSVGIGQISSEVPQNLSASRPQDRQFILSSKKLLLSDSGFYLCAYGGQYTEKLFFGSGTQLSVL.

This clonotype occurred many times. J is TRBJ1-1 and V is TRBV19, with 7 bases that match TRBD1. Germline loops: CDR1 LNHDA, CDR2 SQIVND (reference sequence). This CDR3 comprises 13 residues. With V trimmed by 8 bases and J by 5 bases, 8 bases remained unmatched. The CDR3 spells CASLSTGRTEAFF. In nucleotides, the CDR3 is TGTGCCAGTCTCTCGACAGGGAGGACTGAAGCTTTCTTT.

The table lists this clonotype with a few counts. V gene TRBV5-6 combines with J gene TRBJ2-7, with TRBD2 matching 7 bases. The V segment lost 7 bases and the J segment 7 bases; nucleotides outside the gene matches: 14. The CDR3 runs 14 residues. Looked up from germline, CDR1 is SGHDT and CDR2 is YYEEEE. Here the CDR3 reads CASFGGGRREEQYF. CDR3 bases: TGTGCCAGCTTTGGGGGGGGGAGAAGAGAAGAGCAGTACTTC.

In its sample, this clonotype was seen many times. The chain combines TRBV6-2 or TRBV6-3 with TRBJ1-2; D call uncertain. Germline CDR1 MNHEY, CDR2 SVGEGT. This CDR3 is built from 13 residues. Trimming pared 0 bases from V and 8 bases from J, leaving 10 bases between. The CDR3 protein is CASSYSRRGGYTF. The CDR3 nucleotides are TGTGCCAGCAGTTACTCGCGGCGGGGAGGCTACACCTTC.

The chain couples TRBV29-1 to TRBJ2-1; D is perhaps TRBD1 (6 bases). Germline V gene sequence: CDR1 SQVTM, CDR2 ANQGSEA. The CDR3 has 14 amino acids. V lost 7 bases to trimming and J lost 4 bases, with 17 bases between them. The CDR3 coding sequence is TGCAGCGCAATCATGACAGGCCCGTACAATGAGCAGTTCTTC. Amino acid sequence: CSAIMTGPYNEQFF.

This clonotype was picked up a small number of times. This chain uses TRBV4-3 with TRBJ1-5; 7 bases line up with TRBD1. The CDR3 contains 15 residues. Trimming cost V 3 bases and J 2 bases; bases outside gene matches: 4. Germline V gene data show CDR1 as LGHNA and CDR2 as YSLEER. The CDR3 DNA reads as TGCGCCAGCAGCCAGGATGGGACAGGCAATCAGCCCCAGCATTTT. This translates into CASSQDGTGNQPQHF.